This T cell receptor beta chain was captured in a study of cytomegalovirus exposure and HLA in healthy donors. The study, taken as a whole, reports: On later analysis, the bulk of CMV-associated TCR beta chains appeared to be HLA-restricted. In a later analysis, donors in an Asian-associated ancestry cluster reportedly had fewer N-insertions in productive TCRs than the cohort mean. Per a later analysis, 15,000 to 20,000 TCR beta sequences showed association with HLA alleles at 0.05 false discovery rate.

13 Jbeta primers and 60 Vbeta primers were used for the PCR. Sequencing used immunoSEQ multiplex PCR; TCRdb keeps in-frame clones, though not all of them. Of about 170,000 clones in the sample, 79% were seen once. Trimming cost V 2 bases and J 7 bases, with 15 bases left between them. Germline loops: CDR1 MNHNS, CDR2 SASEGT. CDR3 length: 15 amino acids. A note on this clone: The antigen remains undetermined.

The receptor's source is a woman aged 50 to 60 in good health and CMV-seronegative. The chain recombines TRBV6-1 with TRBJ1-5; D is possibly TRBD1 (5 bases). The sequenced material came from PBMCs. The CDR3 region has the DNA TGTGCCAGCAGTGAAAGGAGGGGAACTCACCAGCCCCAGCATTTT. Its translation: CASSERRGTHQPQHF.